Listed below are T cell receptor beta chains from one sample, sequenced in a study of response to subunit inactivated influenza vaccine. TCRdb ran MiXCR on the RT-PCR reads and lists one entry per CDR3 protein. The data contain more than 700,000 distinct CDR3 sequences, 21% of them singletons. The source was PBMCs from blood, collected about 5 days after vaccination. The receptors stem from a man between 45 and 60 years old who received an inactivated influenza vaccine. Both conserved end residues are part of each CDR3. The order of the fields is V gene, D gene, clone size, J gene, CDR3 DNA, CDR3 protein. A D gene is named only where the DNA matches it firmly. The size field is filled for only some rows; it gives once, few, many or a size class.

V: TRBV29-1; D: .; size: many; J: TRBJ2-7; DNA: TGCAGCGTTGAAGATGGCGAGACTAGCTCCTACGAGCAGTACTTC; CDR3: CSVEDGETSSYEQYF
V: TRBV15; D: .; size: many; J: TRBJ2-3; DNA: TGTGCCACCAGCCCAGACAGAATCACAGATACGCAGTATTTT; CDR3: CATSPDRITDTQYF
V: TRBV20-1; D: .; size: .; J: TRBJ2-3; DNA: TGCAGTGCTAGAGACCTTGTGACACTCACAGATACGCAGTATTTT; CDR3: CSARDLVTLTDTQYF
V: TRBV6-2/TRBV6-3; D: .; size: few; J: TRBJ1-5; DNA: TGTGCCAGCTGGGGGTTCAGCAATCAGCCCCAGCATTTT; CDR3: CASWGFSNQPQHF
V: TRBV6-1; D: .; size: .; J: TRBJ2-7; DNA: TGTGCCAGCACCCCGCGGGGTCAATCCTACGAGCAGTACTTC; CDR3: CASTPRGQSYEQYF
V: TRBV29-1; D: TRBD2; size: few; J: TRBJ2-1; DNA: TGCAGCGTTGAGGGGGGGGTGGGGACTGAGCAGTTCTTC; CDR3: CSVEGGVGTEQFF
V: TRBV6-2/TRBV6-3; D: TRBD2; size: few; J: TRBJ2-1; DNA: TGTGCCAGCAGTGGGGAACTAGCGGGGGGGAATGAGCAGTTCTTC; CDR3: CASSGELAGGNEQFF
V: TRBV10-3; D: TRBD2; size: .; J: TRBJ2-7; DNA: TGTGCCATCAGTGAAAGGGCTAGCGGGGGACCCAACTACGAGCAGTACTTC; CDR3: CAISERASGGPNYEQYF
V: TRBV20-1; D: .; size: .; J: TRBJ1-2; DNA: TGCAGTGCTAGTACTCGATCGTCAGGTGGCTATGGCTACACCTTC; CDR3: CSASTRSSGGYGYTF
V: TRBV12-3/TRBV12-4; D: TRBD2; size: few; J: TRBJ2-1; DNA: TGTGCCAGCAGTTTGGGGCGGGGGGGCCTTGATGAGCAGTTCTTC; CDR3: CASSLGRGGLDEQFF
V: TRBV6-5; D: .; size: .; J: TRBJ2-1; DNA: TGTGCCAGCAGTTCCTACTGGGGGGATTTTTACAATGAGCAGTTCTTC; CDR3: CASSSYWGDFYNEQFF
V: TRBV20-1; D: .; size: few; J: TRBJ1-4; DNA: TGCAGTGTCCAGAGGGAGGAGGGAAAACTGTTTTTT; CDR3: CSVQREEGKLFF
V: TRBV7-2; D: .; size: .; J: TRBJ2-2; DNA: TGTGCCAGCAGCCCGGCGGTGTTATCCGGGGAGCTGTTTTTT; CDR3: CASSPAVLSGELFF
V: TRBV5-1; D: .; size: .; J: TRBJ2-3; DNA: TGCGCCAGCACCTACGCGGTAAACGCAGATACGCAGTATTTT; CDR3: CASTYAVNADTQYF
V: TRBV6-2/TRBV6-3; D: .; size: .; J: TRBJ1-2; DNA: TGTGCCAGCAGTTACTCGAGTTGGGAAGACTATGGCTACACCTTC; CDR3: CASSYSSWEDYGYTF
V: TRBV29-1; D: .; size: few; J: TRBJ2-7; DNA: TGCAGCGTTGAAGATATCCGGGACTACGAGCAGTACTTC; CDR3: CSVEDIRDYEQYF
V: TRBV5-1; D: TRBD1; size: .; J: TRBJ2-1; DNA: TGCGCCAGCAGCGTCAGACCGGGACAGGGGGCTCTCTTCCCTCAGGACAATGAGCAGTTCTTC; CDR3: CASSVRPGQGALFPQDNEQFF
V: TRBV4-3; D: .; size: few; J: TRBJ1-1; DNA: TGCGCCAGCAGCCAAGAGTGGGGTGGCACTGAAGCTTTCTTT; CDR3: CASSQEWGGTEAFF
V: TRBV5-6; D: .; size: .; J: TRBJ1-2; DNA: TGTGCCAGCAGCTTGGCGGCAGGGGTGGATGGCTACACCTTC; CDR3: CASSLAAGVDGYTF
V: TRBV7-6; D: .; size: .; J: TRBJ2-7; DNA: TGTGCCAGCAGCTTAGCGCTGCAGCCGAGCCCCTACGAGCAGTACTTC; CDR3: CASSLALQPSPYEQYF
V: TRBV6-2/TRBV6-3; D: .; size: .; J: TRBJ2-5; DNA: TGTGCCACCATTTCGCGTTGGAGCCGTACGGGGGAGACCCAGTACTTC; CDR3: CATISRWSRTGETQYF
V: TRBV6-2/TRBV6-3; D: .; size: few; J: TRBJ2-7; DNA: TGTGCCAGCACCTTGGCCCACGAGCAGTACTTC; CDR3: CASTLAHEQYF
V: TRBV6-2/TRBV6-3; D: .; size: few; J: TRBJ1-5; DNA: TGTGCCACCATGGGGGTAGGGATTCAGCCCCAGCATTTT; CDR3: CATMGVGIQPQHF
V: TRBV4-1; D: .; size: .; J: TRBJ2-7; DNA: TGCGCCAGCAGCCAAGACATTATGTACGAGCAGTACTTC; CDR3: CASSQDIMYEQYF